This record concerns one T cell receptor beta chain sequence. The target antigen is unknown. These gene names are mouse names. Read coverage stops 1 residue before the CDR3 terminus; the germline J gene supplies the remainder. This sample is drawn from a study of tissue T cells after allogeneic stem cell transplantation. Study-wide findings and caveats: Few T cell clones were shared across patients, but motif clusters showed tissue-specific shared signatures. This small cohort was clinically heterogeneous, and sampling depth was a limitation.

The CDR3 is made up of 14 amino acids. Unmatched junction bases numbered 1, after V lost 1 base and J lost 1 base. CDR1 and CDR2 from the germline V gene are GFQATS and STVNSAI. CDR3 sequences, V/J genes, frequencies and template counts came from survey-depth TCRbeta sequencing. Data came from immunoSEQ multiplex PCR; TCRdb stores just in-frame clones and leaves some out. The data show more than 40,000 clones, with around 70% seen just once and around 0.5% held by the top ten. V is TRBV20 and J is TRBJ2-3; 8 positions agree with TRBD1. Sample: sorted cells pooled from one or two spleens. The receptor was isolated from a pool of C57BL/6 mice in good health. CDR3 sequence: CGARVGQGAETLYF. The sequenced part of the CDR3 DNA is TGTGGTGCTAGGGTGGGACAGGGTGCAGAAACGCTGTAT.